This TCR beta chain is from a study of cytomegalovirus exposure and HLA in healthy donors. The PCR ran on 60 Vbeta and 13 Jbeta primers. Sequenced by immunoSEQ multiplex PCR; TCRdb stores in-frame clones only, minus some. Of a few hundred thousand clones listed, roughly 80% are singletons. The receptor comes from a man aged 30 to 39 in good health and CMV-seronegative. The sequenced material came from PBMCs.

For the CDR3, the DNA is TGCGCCAGCAGCTTGAGGGGAGGAAACACTGAAGCTTTCTTT. As protein: CASSLRGGNTEAFF. The gene calls are TRBV5-1 and TRBJ1-1; TRBD1 is a possible D gene (5 bases). Trimming removed 1 base from V and 2 bases from J, with 9 bases in between. Germline lookup yields CDR1 SGHRS and CDR2 YFSETQ. This CDR3 contains 14 residues.